These T cell receptor beta chains were read from a single sample in a study of blood T cells in healthy people across ages. TCRdb called the 5' RACE reads again in MiXCR, with one record for every CDR3 protein. The table includes 1.5 million to 1.8 million distinct CDR3 sequences, 35% to 45% detected once. Source material: blood. The receptors come from a woman in her late teens or twenties in good health. Each CDR3 is given with its conserved first and last residue. D genes are given only for firm matches. Some rows mark clone size as missing; the rest say once, few, many or name a class of expanded clone.

NA | TRBJ2-3 | TRBV12-3/TRBV12-4 | NA | 15 | TGTGCCAGCAGTTTAGGACTAGTGGGAATGGATACGCAGTATTTT | CASSLGLVGMDTQYF
TRBD2 | TRBJ2-3 | TRBV29-1 | NA | 10 | TGCAGCGTTGTACTGGGAGGGAAGTATTTT | CSVVLGGKYF
NA | TRBJ2-3 | TRBV20-1 | NA | 17 | TGCAGTGCTAGGTCCTCCGGAGGCGGGGGCACTACAGATACGCAGTATTTT | CSARSSGGGGTTDTQYF
NA | TRBJ2-5 | TRBV5-1 | NA | 15 | TGCGCCAGCAGCTACACAGGATCGGGCCAAGAGACCCAGTACTTC | CASSYTGSGQETQYF
NA | TRBJ2-2 | TRBV20-1 | NA | 14 | TGCAGTGTTACCGGGACCGATAACACCGGGGAGCTGTTTTTT | CSVTGTDNTGELFF
NA | TRBJ2-7 | TRBV24-1 | few | 13 | TGTGCCACCAGGCCCTCCAGGGTAAGCGAGCAGTACTTC | CATRPSRVSEQYF
NA | TRBJ2-1 | TRBV28 | few | 12 | TGTGCCAGCAGTTTAAGGAGGATTGAGCAGTTCTTC | CASSLRRIEQFF
TRBD1 | TRBJ2-7 | TRBV29-1 | NA | 15 | TGCAGCGTTGAGGTTCCGGGACAGGAATCCTACGAGCAGTACTTC | CSVEVPGQESYEQYF
NA | TRBJ2-5 | TRBV28 | NA | 13 | TGTGCCAGCAGTGTATTTATTCAAGAGACCCAGTACTTC | CASSVFIQETQYF
TRBD1 | TRBJ1-1 | TRBV18 | NA | 16 | TGTGCCAGCTCACACGGGACAGGGGGTCCTTTCACTGAAGCTTTCTTT | CASSHGTGGPFTEAFF
NA | TRBJ2-5 | TRBV6-1 | NA | 13 | TGTGCCAGCAGTGAAGCCTCTCAGGCGACCCAGTACTTC | CASSEASQATQYF
NA | TRBJ2-7 | TRBV15 | NA | 13 | TGTGCCACCAGCGCAGGGAATAACTACGAGCAGTACTTC | CATSAGNNYEQYF
NA | TRBJ1-3 | TRBV5-5 | NA | 15 | TGTGCCAGCAGCTCTACCCGCACCTCTGGAAACACCATATATTTT | CASSSTRTSGNTIYF
TRBD2 | TRBJ2-1 | TRBV7-9 | few | 16 | TGTGCCAGCAGCTTAGATCGCGGGAGCTCCTACAATGAGCAGTTCTTC | CASSLDRGSSYNEQFF
TRBD2 | TRBJ2-1 | TRBV5-1 | NA | 16 | TGCGCCAGCAGCTTGGGGGGACTACTGACGGTCAATGAGCAGTTCTTC | CASSLGGLLTVNEQFF
TRBD1 | TRBJ1-2 | TRBV2 | NA | 15 | TGTGCCAGCAGTGCCCCGGGACAGGTACTCTATGGCTACACCTTC | CASSAPGQVLYGYTF
NA | TRBJ1-1 | TRBV4-3 | NA | 16 | TGCGCCAGCAGCCAAGACCTCGTAACTTTGAACACTGAAGCTTTCTTT | CASSQDLVTLNTEAFF
TRBD1 | TRBJ1-4 | TRBV2 | few | 14 | TGTGCCAGCAGCCTGGGACAGTGGAATGAAAAACTGTTTTTT | CASSLGQWNEKLFF
TRBD1 | TRBJ1-2 | TRBV12-3/TRBV12-4 | NA | 14 | TGTGCCAGCAGTGACACCACGACAGGGCGTGGCTACACCTTC | CASSDTTTGRGYTF
NA | TRBJ1-5 | TRBV27 | NA | 13 | TGTGCCAGCAGCCAAACACGAGATCAGCCCCAGCATTTT | CASSQTRDQPQHF
TRBD2 | TRBJ2-5 | TRBV5-1 | many | 14 | TGCGCCAGCAGCTTGGGGACTAGCTCGGAGACCCAGTACTTC | CASSLGTSSETQYF
NA | TRBJ2-5 | TRBV2 | few | 11 | TGTGCCAGCAAATTTATCGATGAGCAGTACTTC | CASKFIDEQYF
TRBD1 | TRBJ2-2 | TRBV12-3/TRBV12-4 | few | 16 | TGTGCCAGCAGTGCGAGGACAGGACCGAACACCGGGGAGCTGTTTTTT | CASSARTGPNTGELFF
NA | TRBJ2-7 | TRBV18 | few | 14 | TGTGCCAGCTCACCTTCGACAAACTCCTACGAGCAGTACTTC | CASSPSTNSYEQYF
NA | TRBJ1-2 | TRBV7-2 | few | 13 | TGTGCCAGCAGCTCCAGAGCCTTCTATGGCTACACCTTC | CASSSRAFYGYTF
NA | TRBJ2-5 | TRBV6-6 | NA | 16 | TGTGCCAGCAGTTACTCGATCACAGGGGGAGGGGAGACCCAGTACTTC | CASSYSITGGGETQYF
TRBD1 | TRBJ1-6 | TRBV9 | NA | 15 | TGTGCCAGCAGCCCTGCCGGGACAGATAATTCACCCCCCCACTTT | CASSPAGTDNSPPHF
NA | TRBJ1-2 | TRBV20-1 | NA | 14 | TGCAGTGCTAGAGACCTAAACAGCGTTTATGGCTACACCTTC | CSARDLNSVYGYTF
NA | TRBJ2-7 | TRBV15 | few | 15 | TGTGCCACCAGCAGAGTCAAGCTTTACTCCTACGAGCAGTACTTC | CATSRVKLYSYEQYF
TRBD1 | TRBJ1-1 | TRBV15 | NA | 15 | TGTGCCACCAGCAGTCCGGGACAGCCGAGGCCTGAAGCTTTCTTT | CATSSPGQPRPEAFF
NA | TRBJ2-1 | TRBV3-1 | few | 12 | TGTGCCAGCAGCCACCGTAATCGTGAGCAGTTCTTC | CASSHRNREQFF
NA | TRBJ2-1 | TRBV18 | NA | 16 | TGTGCCAGCTCACTCAGGACTGCCGGTTCCTACAATGAGCAGTTCTTC | CASSLRTAGSYNEQFF
TRBD1 | TRBJ2-5 | TRBV11-2 | NA | 14 | TGTGCCAGCAGCTTAGGCAGGGGGCAAGGGACCCAGTACTTC | CASSLGRGQGTQYF
NA | TRBJ1-5 | TRBV6-1 | NA | 17 | TGTGCCAGCAGCTCCCACACTCTGGACGGCCGTGGGCAGCCCCAGCATTTT | CASSSHTLDGRGQPQHF
TRBD2 | TRBJ2-7 | TRBV2 | few | 14 | TGTGCCAGCAGTGAACCTAGCGGGAGGTACGAGCAGTACTTC | CASSEPSGRYEQYF
NA | TRBJ2-7 | TRBV6-2/TRBV6-3 | few | 16 | TGTGCCAGCAGTTACTCGTTAGGGACTTCGAACTACGAGCAGTACTTC | CASSYSLGTSNYEQYF
TRBD1 | TRBJ2-7 | TRBV25-1 | few | 13 | TGTGCCAGCAGCAGGGGGATCGGCTACGAGCAGTACTTC | CASSRGIGYEQYF
NA | TRBJ2-1 | TRBV5-1 | NA | 13 | TGCGCCAGCAGCCGAACTAGTGCCAATGAGCAGTTCTTC | CASSRTSANEQFF
TRBD1 | TRBJ2-5 | TRBV6-5 | NA | 13 | TGTGCCAGCAGACGGGGACAGGTCGGGACCCAGTACTTC | CASRRGQVGTQYF
TRBD1 | TRBJ1-2 | TRBV27 | NA | 15 | TGTGCCAGCAGCAGGGGGACCAACGGCGGGGGTGGCTACACCTTC | CASSRGTNGGGGYTF
TRBD2 | TRBJ2-1 | TRBV4-2 | NA | 17 | TGTGCCAGCACCCAAGCGGGTAAAAGGACTAGCGTGGGTGAGCAGTTCTTC | CASTQAGKRTSVGEQFF
NA | TRBJ1-2 | TRBV21-1 | NA | 15 | TGTGCCAGCAGCAAAGCCTATGGACAATGGTATGGCTACACCTTC | CASSKAYGQWYGYTF
NA | TRBJ1-2 | TRBV5-6 | NA | 14 | TGTGCCAGCAGCTTGTTACAGTCTAACTATGGCTACACCTTC | CASSLLQSNYGYTF
TRBD2 | TRBJ2-1 | TRBV7-3 | NA | 17 | TGTGCCAGCAGCTCCCCCCAAAGCGGGAGGGCCCGTAATGAGCAGTTCTTC | CASSSPQSGRARNEQFF
NA | TRBJ1-5 | TRBV6-2/TRBV6-3 | NA | 15 | TGTGCCAGCAGTGAGTGGGTGGCTTCCAATCAGCCCCAGCATTTT | CASSEWVASNQPQHF
NA | TRBJ1-2 | TRBV12-3/TRBV12-4 | NA | 12 | TGTGCCAGCAGGTTTCAGGGAAGTGGCTACACCTTC | CASRFQGSGYTF
NA | TRBJ2-5 | TRBV7-9 | few | 15 | TGTGCCAGCAGCTTAAGCGGAGGGGGCAGTGAGACCCAGTACTTC | CASSLSGGGSETQYF
TRBD2 | TRBJ2-5 | TRBV25-1 | NA | 14 | TGTGCCAGCAATAAAGCGGGAGGGCCGAAAGAGCAGTACTTC | CASNKAGGPKEQYF
NA | TRBJ2-7 | TRBV27 | few | 11 | TGTGCCGGCAGTTCGGCTGTCGAGCAGTACTTC | CAGSSAVEQYF
TRBD1 | TRBJ1-4 | TRBV5-1 | NA | 13 | TGCGCCAGCCGGGACAGTACTAATGAAAAACTGTTTTTT | CASRDSTNEKLFF
NA | TRBJ1-1 | TRBV20-1 | NA | 13 | TGCAGTGCTAGAGGACAGGTTGGATTGGAGGCTTTCTTT | CSARGQVGLEAFF
TRBD2 | TRBJ2-3 | TRBV4-1 | NA | 18 | TGCGCCAGCAGCGAGTCTAGCGGGGGCCCCTGGGAAACAGATACGCAGTATTTT | CASSESSGGPWETDTQYF
TRBD1 | TRBJ2-7 | TRBV2 | NA | 15 | TGTGCCAGCAGTTCGGGACAGGGGGTATGGAATGAGCAGTACTTC | CASSSGQGVWNEQYF
NA | TRBJ2-1 | TRBV5-1 | NA | 14 | TGCGCCAGCAGCTTGGCCGGTTCGGACGATGAGCAGTTCTTC | CASSLAGSDDEQFF
NA | TRBJ2-7 | TRBV6-5 | NA | 14 | TGTGCCAGCAGTTACTCGGGGATGGTAGGCGAGCAGTACTTC | CASSYSGMVGEQYF
NA | TRBJ2-1 | TRBV5-1 | few | 13 | TGCGCCAGCAGCTTGAGCGGCCAAGAGACCCAGTTCTTC | CASSLSGQETQFF
TRBD1 | TRBJ2-5 | TRBV7-9 | few | 13 | TGTGCCAGCAGCAGAGGGACAGGAGAGACCCAGTACTTC | CASSRGTGETQYF
TRBD1 | TRBJ2-2 | TRBV5-1 | NA | 19 | TGCGCCAGCAGCTTGTCGGGACAGGGGAGACCCCTAAACACCGGGGAGCTGTTTTTT | CASSLSGQGRPLNTGELFF
NA | TRBJ2-1 | TRBV5-1 | few | 17 | TGCGCCAGCAGCTTGTTACTTCGGACGCAGACCTACAATGAGCAGTTCTTC | CASSLLLRTQTYNEQFF